The 26 T cell receptor beta chains reported below all come from one sample, sequenced in a study of T-cell memory formation after mild COVID-19. Each CDR3 protein gets one entry after TCRdb re-called the 5' RACE reads with MiXCR. The sample shows around 370,000 distinct CDR3 sequences, 20% to 25% of them seen only once. Sequenced input: PBMCs or a T cell subset sorted from them (not recorded which). These receptors all stem from an adult woman who had mild COVID-19 (a few samples of this study predate the infection). Cell type and time point are not known.

This clonotype was seen only a few times. V is TRBV6-2 or TRBV6-3 and J is TRBJ2-2, with TRBD1 as a possible D gene (6 bases). With 4 bases removed from V and 6 bases from J, the gap between germline ends came to 9 bases. This CDR3 is built from 13 residues. Germline CDR1 reads MNHEY; CDR2 reads SVGEGT. CDR3 sequence (DNA): TGTGCCAGCAGTTTAAGGACAGCCGGGGAGCTGTTTTTT. It codes for CASSLRTAGELFF.

The rearrangement uses TRBV7-2 and TRBJ2-7, with a tentative D call TRBD2 (6 bases). This CDR3 has 15 residues. Per the germline V gene, CDR1 is SGHTA and CDR2 is FQGNSA. Trimming took 2 bases from V and 3 from J, leaving 14 bases between them. This CDR3 reads CASSLMAGSGYEQYF. CDR3 DNA: TGTGCCAGCAGCTTAATGGCGGGGTCGGGCTACGAGCAGTACTTC.

This chain connects TRBV11-3 to TRBJ1-1, with 8 bases lining up with TRBD1. CDR3 size: 18 residues. From germline, CDR1 is SGHNT and CDR2 YENEEA. V was clipped by 4 bases and J by 4 bases; unmatched bases: 17. This chain's CDR3 is CASSSSRTGQAEVTEAFF. In nucleotides, the CDR3 is TGTGCCAGCAGCTCGAGCCGGACGGGACAGGCGGAAGTCACTGAAGCTTTCTTT.

This clonotype was seen only a few times. This rearrangement joins TRBV12-3 or TRBV12-4 to TRBJ2-5; 16 bases fit TRBD2. The CDR3 extends over 17 amino acids. The J segment lost 5 bases and the V segment lost 6 bases, leaving 9 bases of the junction unmatched. This chain's CDR3 is CASRTGTSGGAAETQYF. Written as DNA, the CDR3 is TGTGCCAGCAGAACCGGGACTAGCGGGGGGGCCGCGGAGACCCAGTACTTC.

CDR3 residues: CSAPPTGSSRTDTQYF. The CDR3 DNA is TGCAGTGCCCCCCCGACGGGAAGCTCGCGCACAGATACGCAGTATTTT. The J gene is TRBJ2-3, the V gene TRBV20-1, with D maybe TRBD2 (5 bases). V was pared by 6 bases and J by 1 base, with 20 bases between. CDR3 size: 16 residues. CDR1 and CDR2 (germline): DFQATT, SNEGSKA (reference sequence).

The V gene is TRBV5-1, the J gene TRBJ2-3; 11 bases are shared with TRBD2. CDR3 size: 19 residues. Trimming removed 4 bases from V and 1 base from J; junction bases left unmatched: 14. The germline CDR1 and CDR2 sequences are SGHRS and YFSETQ. DNA of the CDR3: TGCGCCAGCAGCCTCCCTTCAAGGACTAGCGGGCTCCGCACAGATACGCAGTATTTT. Its translation is CASSLPSRTSGLRTDTQYF.

This clonotype has just a few counts. The V gene is TRBV7-9, the J gene TRBJ1-2; 7 bases are a match to TRBD1. Trimming took 10 bases from V and 2 from J; bases not matched to a gene: 13. CDR3 length: 15 amino acids. In germline, CDR1 is SEHNR, CDR2 FQNEAQ (reference sequence). In nucleotides, the CDR3 is TGTGCCACTAGCGACCGGGACAGCGTAAACTATGGCTACACCTTC. Protein product: CATSDRDSVNYGYTF.

A few counts support this clonotype. The gene calls are TRBV7-8 and TRBJ1-2; D is perhaps TRBD1 (6 bases). Per germline, CDR1 SGHVS and CDR2 FQNEAQ. The CDR3 is made up of 18 amino acids. V dropped 1 base and J dropped 6 bases, with 24 bases sitting between them. CDR3 DNA: TGTGCCAGCAGCTTAGACAGTATTGGGGGCAAGAGTGAGGATGGCTACACCTTC. Its protein product is CASSLDSIGGKSEDGYTF.

CDR3 DNA sequence: TGTGCCAGCAGCGCCTTGCGGGGTCCGACTGAAGCTTTCTTT. Translated, it gives CASSALRGPTEAFF. J is TRBJ1-1 and V is TRBV11-2, with no clear D. Trimming shortened V by 5 bases and J by 5 bases, and 15 bases separated the two germline ends. The CDR3 is made up of 14 amino acids. Germline V CDR1 and CDR2: SGHAT, FQNNGV.

This clonotype was recorded many times. The genes are TRBV5-1 and TRBJ2-1; either TRBD1 or TRBD2 may fit D (5 bases each). Trimming stripped 0 bases from V and 0 bases from J, with 10 bases between. The CDR3 has 16 amino acids. Germline V gene data show CDR1 as SGHRS and CDR2 as YFSETQ. As DNA, the CDR3 is TGCGCCAGCAGCTTGGGGTCGGGGCTCTCCTACAATGAGCAGTTCTTC. Translating gives CASSLGSGLSYNEQFF.

This chain connects TRBV30 to TRBJ1-2; D is perhaps TRBD1 (6 bases). Trimming stripped 2 bases from V and 1 base from J, with 29 bases between. The CDR3 totals 20 residues. CDR1 is GTSNPN, CDR2 SVGIG, per germline (reference sequence). DNA for the CDR3: TGTGCCTGGAGTCTAACCAGCCCGACAGGAGACTTAAAAATTAACTATGGCTACACCTTC. It translates to CAWSLTSPTGDLKINYGYTF.

This clonotype was counted between two and nine times. The V and J genes are TRBV6-2 or TRBV6-3 and TRBJ2-1; the match to TRBD2 covers 7 bases. In germline, CDR1 is MNHEY, CDR2 SVGEGT. This CDR3 region has 15 residues. Trimming removed 5 bases from V and 3 bases from J; junction bases left unmatched: 7. Written as DNA, the CDR3 is TGTGCCAGCAGTGGGGCTAGCGGTCTCTACAATGAGCAGTTCTTC. Translated, it gives CASSGASGLYNEQFF.

This clonotype came up many times. V and J are TRBV30 and TRBJ2-3, with TRBD2 matching over 8 bases. The V segment lost 4 bases and the J segment 2 bases; nucleotides outside the gene matches: 8. The germline V gene has CDR1 GTSNPN and CDR2 SVGIG (reference sequence). The CDR3 sequence is 15 residues long. CDR3 bases: TGTGCCTGGACCGCGGGGGGCGGTTCCACAGATACGCAGTATTTT. It is translated as CAWTAGGGSTDTQYF.

This rearrangement joins TRBV11-2 to TRBJ2-7; possibly TRBD1 for D (5 bases). Germline CDR1 is SGHAT and CDR2 is FQNNGV. The CDR3 length is 16 residues. With 5 bases removed from V and 0 bases from J, the gap between germline ends came to 17 bases. CDR3: CASSLRQGLSSYEQYF. As DNA, the CDR3 is TGTGCCAGCAGCCTCCGGCAGGGCCTTAGCTCCTACGAGCAGTACTTC. The full variable domain, its missing parts supplied by reference TRBV11-2 and TRBJ2-7, is EAGVAQSPRYKIIEKRQSVAFWCNPISGHATLYWYQQILGQGPKLLIQFQNNGVVDDSQLPKDRFSAERLKGVDSTLKIQPAKLEDSAVYLCASSLRQGLSSYEQYFGPGTRLTVT.

V usage is TRBV6-6 and J usage is TRBJ2-7; TRBD1 matches at 7 bases. Germline V gene lookup returns CDR1 MNHNY and CDR2 SVGAGI (reference sequence). Losses at the gene ends were 2 bases for V and 3 bases for J; bases not matched to a gene: 13. The CDR3 is made up of 17 amino acids. In nucleotides, the CDR3 is TGTGCCAGCAGTTACCCCACAGACAGGGAGAACTTCTACGAGCAGTACTTC. It encodes CASSYPTDRENFYEQYF.

V usage is TRBV20-1 and J usage is TRBJ2-1; TRBD2 might be the D (6 bases). Germline lookup yields CDR1 DFQATT and CDR2 SNEGSKA (reference sequence). The CDR3 length is 13 residues. V was trimmed by 3 bases and J by 10 bases, leaving 16 bases between them. For the CDR3, the DNA is TGCAGTGCTAGCTCCACAGGCGCGGGGGAGCAGTTCTTC. Protein product: CSASSTGAGEQFF.

This clonotype occurred a few times. This CDR3 reads CASSFAVSRGSGELFF. The CDR3 DNA is TGTGCCAGCAGTTTTGCGGTATCCAGGGGGAGCGGGGAGCTGTTTTTT. The V gene is TRBV12-3 or TRBV12-4, the J gene TRBJ2-2, with 7 bases matching TRBD1. Trimming took 3 bases from V and 7 from J; bases not matched to a gene: 11. This CDR3 contains 16 residues.

V is TRBV5-4 and J is TRBJ2-7; TRBD1 aligns across 10 bases. Germline V lookup: CDR1 SGHNT, CDR2 YYREEE (reference sequence). The CDR3 covers 14 residues. Trimming at V came to 3 bases and at J to 4 bases, leaving 4 bases not matched to a gene. CDR3 nucleotides: TGTGCCAGCAGCTCAAGACAGGGGGCGTACGAGCAGTACTTC. Encoded protein: CASSSRQGAYEQYF.

The chain is built from TRBV29-1 and TRBJ1-2; D remains ambiguous. Trimming removed 6 bases from V and 1 base from J, with 12 bases in between. The CDR3 is made up of 13 amino acids. In germline, CDR1 is SQVTM, CDR2 ANQGSEA. Written as DNA, the CDR3 is TGCAGCGTAATCAGAGTTAGTAACTATGGCTACACCTTC. Encoded protein: CSVIRVSNYGYTF.

J is TRBJ2-1 and V is TRBV5-1; 13 bases agree with TRBD2. The CDR3 is 16 amino acids. V was pared by 3 bases and J by 4 bases, with 4 bases of the junction left unmatched. Germline loops: CDR1 SGHRS, CDR2 YFSETQ. Here the CDR3 DNA reads TGCGCCAGCAGCTGGGGACTAGCGGGGACGTACAATGAGCAGTTCTTC. This encodes CASSWGLAGTYNEQFF.

The genes are TRBV7-2 and TRBJ2-1; TRBD2 aligns across 8 bases. Germline trimming cut 6 bases from V and 6 bases from J; bases unmatched to any gene: 10. CDR1 and CDR2 from the germline V gene are SGHTA and FQGNSA. CDR3 length: 15 amino acids. The CDR3 spells CASSPVGGVSNEQFF. DNA for the CDR3: TGTGCCAGCAGTCCAGTCGGGGGGGTAAGCAATGAGCAGTTCTTC.

This clonotype was found many times. The V gene is TRBV12-3 or TRBV12-4, the J gene TRBJ2-1, with D unresolved. V gave up 3 bases and J gave up 2 bases, with 8 bases separating them. The CDR3 spans 14 residues. The CDR3 sequence: CASSFTRAYNEQFF. In DNA form, the CDR3 reads TGTGCCAGCAGTTTTACGAGAGCCTACAATGAGCAGTTCTTC.

This clonotype showed up just a few times. The chain employs TRBV6-2 or TRBV6-3 and TRBJ1-1; 9 bases agree with TRBD1. The J segment lost 0 bases and the V segment lost 0 bases, leaving 5 bases of the junction unmatched. The CDR3 sequence is 17 residues long. Germline lookup yields CDR1 MNHEY and CDR2 SVGEGT. This CDR3 is CASSYSGQGVLNTEAFF. The CDR3 nucleotides are TGTGCCAGCAGTTACTCGGGACAGGGAGTGTTGAACACTGAAGCTTTCTTT.

This clonotype has at least ten counts. CDR3 sequence (DNA): TGTGCCAGCAGCCGGAGCACGGGTTTCACAGATACGCAGTATTTT. It encodes CASSRSTGFTDTQYF. The V and J genes are TRBV7-6 and TRBJ2-3; D remains unclear. CDR1 and CDR2 (germline): SGHVS, FNYEAQ. The CDR3 loop spans 15 amino acids. Trimming took off 5 bases at V and 2 bases at J, with 14 bases between the two ends.

V gene TRBV2 combines with J gene TRBJ2-1, with TRBD1 identical over 9 bases. The V gene end was trimmed by 7 bases and the J gene end by 8 bases; junction bases not matched to a gene: 9. CDR1 and CDR2 from the germline V gene are SNHLY and FYNNEI. This CDR3 contains 14 residues. The CDR3 sequence is CASNTDRGDDEQFF. CDR3 in DNA: TGTGCCAGCAACACGGACAGGGGTGACGATGAGCAGTTCTTC.

In this sample, this clonotype turned up a few times. The chain employs TRBV9 and TRBJ2-1, with D maybe TRBD2 (5 bases). CDR1 and CDR2 (germline): SGDLS, YYNGEE. Trimming pared 0 bases from V and 5 bases from J, leaving 15 bases between. The CDR3 is 16 amino acids. CDR3 sequence: CASSVVPESTNNEQFF. CDR3 sequence (DNA): TGTGCCAGCAGCGTAGTTCCCGAATCGACTAACAATGAGCAGTTCTTC.